The 17 T cell receptor beta chains in this list originate from one sample, sequenced in a study of cytomegalovirus exposure and HLA in healthy donors. This PCR relied on a set of 60 Vbeta primers and 13 Jbeta primers. Sequencing used immunoSEQ multiplex PCR; TCRdb keeps in-frame clones, though not all of them. The sample lists 150,000 to 250,000 clones; 70% to 85% were seen once. Source material: PBMCs. All receptors derive from a woman aged 25 to 39 in good health and CMV-seropositive.

CDR3 sequence: CASSWEMGSGETQYF. The CDR3 nucleotides are TGCGCCAGCAGCTGGGAGATGGGTTCGGGAGAGACCCAGTACTTC. V and J are TRBV5-1 and TRBJ2-5; maybe TRBD2 (5 bases). V gave up 3 bases and J gave up 4 bases, with 16 bases separating them. The germline V gene has CDR1 SGHRS and CDR2 YFSETQ. CDR3 size: 15 residues. Supplemented by reference TRBV5-1 and TRBJ2-5, the full variable domain reads KAGVTQTPRYLIKTRGQQVTLSCSPISGHRSVSWYQQTPGQGLQFLFEYFSETQRNKGNFPGRFSGRQFSNSRSEMNVSTLELGDSALYLCASSWEMGSGETQYFGPGTRLLVL.

This chain joins TRBV7-6 and TRBJ2-1, with D possibly matching TRBD2 (7 bases). The CDR3 consists of 22 residues. Per germline, CDR1 SGHVS and CDR2 FNYEAQ. Trimming took 4 bases from V and 8 from J, leaving 39 bases between them. The CDR3 nucleotides read TGTGCCAGCAGCTCCTATTATTATATCAAGGGGGGGAGCCTTGAGGATGGCGATGAGCAGTTCTTC. It codes for CASSSYYYIKGGSLEDGDEQFF.

The rearrangement links TRBV11-2 to TRBJ2-3; 8 bases align to TRBD1. V was pared by 2 bases and J by 3 bases, with 7 bases of the junction left unmatched. Germline values: CDR1 SGHAT, CDR2 FQNNGV. CDR3 length equals 16 residues. The CDR3 DNA sequence: TGTGCCAGCAGCTTATCGTTCCAGGGGGCAACAGATACGCAGTATTTT. It codes for CASSLSFQGATDTQYF.

This clone was seen just once. The genes are TRBV4-2 and TRBJ2-7; TRBD2 matches at 10 bases. Germline CDR1 and CDR2: LGHNA and YNFKEQ. The CDR3 spans 19 residues. The junction had 14 bases not matched to a gene; V was cut back by 1 base and J by 2 bases. CDR3 sequence reads: CASSQVILASGSHPYEQYF. CDR3 DNA sequence: TGTGCCAGCAGCCAAGTAATTTTGGCTAGCGGGAGCCATCCCTACGAGCAGTACTTC.

The chain employs TRBV7-9 and TRBJ2-7; 7 bases align to TRBD2. J gave up 5 bases and V 7 bases, and 8 bases lay outside the gene matches. CDR3 length: 13 amino acids. Germline V lookup: CDR1 SEHNR, CDR2 FQNEAQ (reference sequence). CDR3 sequence reads: CASTRGEAHEQYF. CDR3 bases: TGTGCCAGCACCCGGGGGGAGGCCCACGAGCAGTACTTC.

The V and J genes are TRBV19 and TRBJ2-1; tentatively, D is TRBD2 (5 bases). This CDR3 is built from 14 residues. The germline V gene encodes CDR1 LNHDA and CDR2 SQIVND (reference sequence). Trimming left V 3 bases short and J 6 bases short, with 12 bases between. CDR3 sequence: CASSINDRGNEQFF. As DNA, the CDR3 is TGTGCCAGTAGTATTAATGATCGGGGCAATGAGCAGTTCTTC.

The chain carries TRBV11-3 and TRBJ2-3; no definite D call. The CDR3 contains 14 residues. V was trimmed by 4 bases and J by 2 bases, leaving 10 bases between them. CDR1 and CDR2 from the germline V gene are SGHNT and YENEEA. The CDR3 is CASSSGIPTDTQYF. CDR3 nucleotides: TGTGCCAGCAGCTCAGGAATCCCCACAGATACGCAGTATTTT.

The rearrangement links TRBV20-1 to TRBJ1-2, with D uncertain. CDR3 length equals 11 residues. Germline CDR1 and CDR2: DFQATT and SNEGSKA (reference sequence). V lost 5 bases to trimming and J lost 2 bases, with 6 bases between them. The CDR3 sequence is CSAPPNYGYTF. CDR3 sequence (DNA): TGCAGTGCTCCCCCAAACTATGGCTACACCTTC.

The chain combines TRBV7-2 with TRBJ2-5; D gene unclear. CDR3 length: 14 amino acids. Per germline, CDR1 SGHTA and CDR2 FQGNSA. V lost 0 bases, J lost 2 bases, and 7 bases lay in between. The CDR3: CASSLALAQETQYF. The CDR3 DNA reads TGTGCCAGCAGCTTAGCTTTAGCACAAGAGACCCAGTACTTC.

This chain connects TRBV27 to TRBJ2-5; 12 bases are a match to TRBD2. CDR1 MNHEY and CDR2 SMNVEV come from the germline V gene (reference sequence). V dropped 5 bases and J dropped 2; count of bases not matched to a gene: 6. The CDR3 has 16 residues. Here the CDR3 reads CASSPGLAGRQETQYF. CDR3 nucleotide sequence: TGTGCCAGCAGTCCCGGACTAGCGGGACGTCAAGAGACCCAGTACTTC.

V usage is TRBV4-3 and J usage is TRBJ2-7; TRBD2 matches 9 bases. Germline V gene lookup returns CDR1 LGHNA and CDR2 YSLEER. The CDR3 loop spans 16 amino acids. Germline trimming cut 0 bases from V and 1 base from J; bases unmatched to any gene: 4. Written as DNA, the CDR3 is TGCGCCAGCAGCCAAGATCCGGCGGGAGGGTCCTACGAGCAGTACTTC. Encoded protein: CASSQDPAGGSYEQYF.

This clone was counted a few times. This chain connects TRBV21-1 to TRBJ2-7; the D call in the table, TRBD2, was not verified against the DNA. TRBV21-1 is recorded as a pseudogene. CDR3 size: 17 residues. This CDR3 reads CASAANSGTSMFYEQYF. CDR3 nucleotide sequence: TGTGCCAGCGCAGCGAATTCCGGGACTAGTATGTTTTACGAGCAGTACTTC.

The chain carries TRBV7-9 and TRBJ1-2; 9 bases are a match to TRBD1. The CDR3 contains 17 residues. Germline V lookup: CDR1 SEHNR, CDR2 FQNEAQ (reference sequence). The junction had 13 bases not matched to a gene; V was cut back by 5 bases and J by 3 bases. The CDR3 DNA reads as TGTGCCAGCAGCCCCCGAGGAGGACAGGGGATTGACTATGGCTACACCTTC. Protein: CASSPRGGQGIDYGYTF.

The chain employs TRBV11-2 and TRBJ2-7; 7 nucleotides align to TRBD2. The CDR3 is 17 residues long. The junction had 8 bases not matched to a gene; V was cut back by 0 bases and J by 0 bases. Germline V gene data show CDR1 as SGHAT and CDR2 as FQNNGV. The CDR3, as DNA: TGTGCCAGCAGCTTAGATAGGTCTAGCGGCGGCTCCTACGAGCAGTACTTC. It codes for CASSLDRSSGGSYEQYF.

CDR3 region: CASRGQGPYEQYF. DNA of the CDR3: TGTGCCAGCAGAGGACAGGGCCCCTACGAGCAGTACTTC. This chain links TRBV2 with TRBJ2-5; TRBD1 agrees at 8 bases. The J call may be incorrect, as the DNA end agrees better with TRBJ2-7. Germline V lookup: CDR1 SNHLY, CDR2 FYNNEI. This CDR3 has 13 residues.

This clone was seen a handful of times. The chain is built from TRBV11-2 and TRBJ2-1; 11 bases map to TRBD2. Germline loops: CDR1 SGHAT, CDR2 FQNNGV. The CDR3 runs 14 residues. V shed 8 bases and J 3 bases; nucleotides not matched to a gene: 3. CDR3 amino acids: CASSGTSGYNEQFF. In DNA, the CDR3 is TGTGCCAGCTCCGGGACTAGCGGCTACAATGAGCAGTTCTTC.

The chain links TRBV30 to TRBJ2-7, with TRBD2 matching 7 bases. The V gene end was trimmed by 8 bases and the J gene end by 4 bases; junction bases not matched to a gene: 8. Germline V gives CDR1 GTSNPN, CDR2 SVGIG (reference sequence). The CDR3 is 12 amino acids. CDR3 nucleotides: TGTGCCCTGGCTAGCGGACCTTACGAGCAGTACTTC. Its translation is CALASGPYEQYF.